The clone carrying this T cell receptor (beta chain) was recorded at least ten times. Its antigen is undetermined. The data were taken from a study of neurological immune-mediated disorders. Study observations and caveats: CDR3 amino acid sequences of expanded clones were not shared across subjects, a result suggesting private repertoires in all groups. It was the repertoires of 18 of 34 multiple sclerosis patients that phylogenetic grouping placed in one related-CDR3 cluster, which is a possible signature.

cDNA synthesis was performed by 5'RACE with 10-nucleotide random UMIs. TCRdb reprocessed the 5' RACE reads via MiXCR and lists one record per CDR3 protein. The sample lists about 89,000 distinct CDR3 sequences; 2.6% were seen once. Input material: PBMCs. This clonotype was obtained from a woman aged 25 to 39 with multiple sclerosis.

CDR3 DNA: TGTGCCAGCTCACCATCCCCGAGGACAGTCTATAGCAATCAGCCCCAGCATTTT. This codes for CASSPSPRTVYSNQPQHF. V is TRBV18 and J is TRBJ1-5; possible D gene TRBD1, 6 bases. The germline V gene encodes CDR1 KGHSH and CDR2 LQKENI. V lost 2 bases and J 0 bases, leaving 17 bases between the germline ends. The length of the CDR3 is 18 residues. Full variable domain (rest looked up from reference TRBV18 and TRBJ1-5): NAGVMQNPRHLVRRRGQEARLRCSPMKGHSHVYWYRQLPEEGLKFMVYLQKENIIDESGMPKERFSAEFPKEGPSILRIQQVVRGDSAAYFCASSPSPRTVYSNQPQHFGDGTRLSIL.